The source of this T cell receptor beta chain is a study of PD-L1 blockade in urothelial cancer. CDR1 SGDLS and CDR2 YYNGEE come from the germline V gene. V dropped 0 bases and J dropped 5 bases, with 8 bases sitting between them. CDR3 length equals 13 residues. The time point was: peripheral blood 6 weeks after treatment start. This clone was counted a single time. Produced via immunoSEQ multiplex PCR; TCRdb's table is partial and in-frame only. The data hold about 45,000 clones, with around 80% observed a single time. The TCR originated in a man in his 60s with urothelial cancer. The sequences come from PBMCs, collected around atezolizumab (anti-PD-L1) treatment. The rearrangement joins TRBV9 to TRBJ1-2; TRBD1 is a possible D gene (5 bases). CDR3 loop: CASSVGQKYGYTF. The CDR3 DNA follows: TGTGCCAGCAGCGTAGGACAGAAGTATGGCTACACCTTC. The full variable domain, in which reference TRBV9 and TRBJ1-2 provide the parts outside the CDR3, is DSGVTQTPKHLITATGQRVTLRCSPRSGDLSVYWYQQSLDQGLQFLIQYYNGEERAKGNILERFSAQQFPDLHSELNLSSLELGDSALYFCASSVGQKYGYTFGSGTRLTVV.